Below, 15 T cell receptor beta chains from the same sample are listed, as sequenced in a study of blood T cells in healthy people across ages. Through a sample-barcoded 5' primer and a J-beta primer mix, a second PCR was run for about 6 to 11 cycles. TCRdb reprocessed the 5' RACE reads with MiXCR, giving one entry per CDR3 protein. The table lists about 1,600,000 distinct CDR3 sequences, about 43% of them singletons. The sample consisted of blood. These TCRs come from a woman aged 18-30 years in good health.

The table lists this clonotype with a few counts. This sequence joins TRBV5-1 and TRBJ1-2; D unresolved. V was trimmed by 0 bases and J by 2 bases, leaving 11 bases between them. The germline CDR1 and CDR2 sequences are SGHRS and YFSETQ. The CDR3 spans 15 residues. CDR3 in DNA: TGCGCCAGCAGCTTGGATGGAACTATCAACTATGGCTACACCTTC. Translated: CASSLDGTINYGYTF. Supplemented by reference TRBV5-1 and TRBJ1-2, the full variable domain reads KAGVTQTPRYLIKTRGQQVTLSCSPISGHRSVSWYQQTPGQGLQFLFEYFSETQRNKGNFPGRFSGRQFSNSRSEMNVSTLELGDSALYLCASSLDGTINYGYTFGSGTRLTVV.

In this sample, this clonotype turned up a few times. CDR3 amino acids: CSARREAYEQYF. The CDR3 DNA reads TGCAGTGCTAGGCGGGAGGCCTACGAGCAGTACTTC. V is TRBV20-1 and J is TRBJ2-7; 8 bases match TRBD2. Germline assignment: CDR1 DFQATT and CDR2 SNEGSKA (reference sequence). Trimming removed 3 bases from V and 2 bases from J; junction bases left unmatched: 0. The CDR3 has 12 residues.

This clonotype was seen a few times. V gene TRBV11-3 combines with J gene TRBJ2-1, with 7 bases matching TRBD2. CDR1 SGHNT and CDR2 YENEEA come from the germline V gene. The CDR3 runs 14 residues. Trimming at V came to 3 bases and at J to 6 bases, leaving 5 bases not matched to a gene. The DNA of the CDR3 is TGTGCCAGCAGCTTCGAGGGAGGGGCCAATGAGCAGTTCTTC. As protein: CASSFEGGANEQFF. Variable domain in full (rest from reference TRBV11-3 and TRBJ2-1): EAGVVQSPRYKIIEKKQPVAFWCNPISGHNTLYWYLQNLGQGPELLIRYENEEAVDDSQLPKDRFSAERLKGVDSTLKIQPAELGDSAVYLCASSFEGGANEQFFGPGTRLTVL.

This chain links TRBV27 with TRBJ2-3; D unclear. Trimming shortened V by 4 bases and J by 4 bases, and 18 bases separated the two germline ends. Germline-derived CDR1 and CDR2 are MNHEY and SMNVEV (reference sequence). The CDR3 runs 16 residues. The CDR3 region is CASSYLRNRAADTQYF. DNA for the CDR3: TGTGCCAGCAGTTATCTTAGGAACAGAGCCGCAGATACGCAGTATTTT.

The chain combines TRBV12-3 or TRBV12-4 with TRBJ1-2; D call uncertain. This CDR3 spans 15 amino acids. Trimming pared 4 bases from V and 5 bases from J, leaving 17 bases between. CDR3 loop: CASSSLSSGVYGYTF. Written as DNA, the CDR3 is TGTGCCAGCAGTTCCCTTTCGAGCGGGGTTTATGGCTACACCTTC.

The chain links TRBV5-1 to TRBJ2-5, with 11 bases matching TRBD2. The CDR3 extends over 13 amino acids. V dropped 4 bases and J dropped 11; count of bases not matched to a gene: 7. Germline CDR1 and CDR2: SGHRS and YFSETQ. DNA for the CDR3: TGCGCCAGCAGCCTAACTAGCGGGGGAAAGCAGTACTTC. Protein: CASSLTSGGKQYF. Using reference TRBV5-1 and TRBJ2-5 for the parts outside the CDR3, the full variable domain is KAGVTQTPRYLIKTRGQQVTLSCSPISGHRSVSWYQQTPGQGLQFLFEYFSETQRNKGNFPGRFSGRQFSNSRSEMNVSTLELGDSALYLCASSLTSGGKQYFGPGTRLLVL.

The chain links TRBV5-5 to TRBJ1-1; the match to TRBD1 covers 7 bases. CDR1 is SGHKS, CDR2 YYEKEE, per germline (reference sequence). The CDR3 sequence is 14 residues long. Trimming cost V 0 bases and J 4 bases; bases outside gene matches: 3. CDR3 in DNA: TGTGCCAGCAGCTTGGACAGGGGCCTCACTGAAGCTTTCTTT. Its translation is CASSLDRGLTEAFF.

This sequence joins TRBV12-3 or TRBV12-4 and TRBJ1-5, with 7 nucleotides matching TRBD1. The CDR3 spans 14 residues. V shed 7 bases, J shed 3 bases, and the junction held 6 bases outside the gene matches. The DNA for the CDR3 is TGTGCCAGCACCCGTGGACAGGACAATCAGCCCCAGCATTTT. Translation: CASTRGQDNQPQHF.

The CDR3 region is CASSFLGGDTEAFF. In nucleotides, the CDR3 is TGTGCCAGCAGTTTCTTAGGGGGAGACACTGAAGCTTTCTTT. The V gene is TRBV27, the J gene TRBJ1-1; D is perhaps TRBD1 (6 bases). This CDR3 region has 14 residues. Per the germline V gene, CDR1 is MNHEY and CDR2 is SMNVEV (reference sequence). Deletions cut 3 bases from V and 3 bases from J, with 11 bases between.

The CDR3 region has the DNA TGCAGTGCCAGTAGCGGGAGGTCTAACAATGAGCAGTTCTTC. Amino acid sequence: CSASSGRSNNEQFF. The gene calls are TRBV20-1 and TRBJ2-1; 10 bases are a match to TRBD2. Germline V CDR1 and CDR2: DFQATT, SNEGSKA (reference sequence). The junction had 7 bases not matched to a gene; V was cut back by 6 bases and J by 5 bases. The CDR3 is 14 amino acids.

On this clonotype: At one boundary the junction diverges from the germline segment, which might be a read error. The chain joins TRBV7-2 to TRBJ2-5, with 8 positions matching TRBD2. This CDR3 spans 20 amino acids. Germline V gives CDR1 SGHTA, CDR2 FQGNSA. The CDR3 DNA follows: TGTGCCAGCGGCTTAGTTGATACTAGCGGAGGGCGAGGGAGGGGAGAGACCCAGTACTTC. Translating gives CASGLVDTSGGRGRGETQYF. The complete variable domain, with remaining parts taken from reference TRBV7-2 and TRBJ2-5, reads GAGVSQSPSNKVTEKGKDVELRCDPISGHTALYWYRQSLGQGLEFLIYFQGNSAPDKSGLPSDRFSAERTGGSVSTLTIQRTQQEDSAVYLCASGLVDTSGGRGRGETQYFGPGTRLLVL.

This clonotype was recorded a few times. The chain couples TRBV11-2 to TRBJ2-7; D uncertain. Germline V gives CDR1 SGHAT, CDR2 FQNNGV. The length of the CDR3 is 12 residues. V was clipped by 5 bases and J by 5 bases, with 10 bases between them. CDR3 in amino acids: CASSRSDNEQYF. In DNA form, the CDR3 reads TGTGCCAGCAGCCGGAGCGACAACGAGCAGTACTTC.

The sample holds a few counts of this clonotype. The chain employs TRBV7-2 and TRBJ1-2; 8 positions agree with TRBD1. This CDR3 comprises 14 residues. Trimming at V came to 11 bases and at J to 4 bases, leaving 12 bases not matched to a gene. The germline V gene encodes CDR1 SGHTA and CDR2 FQGNSA. The CDR3 bases are TGTGCCTTGGGCAGGGGGCTCACCACCTATGGCTACACCTTC. This sequence encodes CALGRGLTTYGYTF.

The chain has TRBV29-1 and TRBJ2-1, with 7 bases fitting TRBD1. The CDR3 spans 13 residues. From germline, CDR1 is SQVTM and CDR2 ANQGSEA. The V segment lost 6 bases and the J segment 6 bases; nucleotides outside the gene matches: 8. CDR3: CSVSRTGLNEQFF. CDR3 DNA: TGCAGCGTCTCCAGGACAGGACTCAATGAGCAGTTCTTC.

This clonotype was recorded only once. The chain couples TRBV16 to TRBJ1-6, with D hard to call. CDR1 is KGHSY and CDR2 is FQNENV in the germline V gene. This CDR3 has 15 amino acids. V shed 3 bases and J shed 3 bases, with 9 bases lying between them. This CDR3 reads CASSHRSDYNSPLHF. The CDR3 DNA follows: TGTGCCAGCAGCCATAGGTCCGACTATAATTCACCCCTCCACTTT.